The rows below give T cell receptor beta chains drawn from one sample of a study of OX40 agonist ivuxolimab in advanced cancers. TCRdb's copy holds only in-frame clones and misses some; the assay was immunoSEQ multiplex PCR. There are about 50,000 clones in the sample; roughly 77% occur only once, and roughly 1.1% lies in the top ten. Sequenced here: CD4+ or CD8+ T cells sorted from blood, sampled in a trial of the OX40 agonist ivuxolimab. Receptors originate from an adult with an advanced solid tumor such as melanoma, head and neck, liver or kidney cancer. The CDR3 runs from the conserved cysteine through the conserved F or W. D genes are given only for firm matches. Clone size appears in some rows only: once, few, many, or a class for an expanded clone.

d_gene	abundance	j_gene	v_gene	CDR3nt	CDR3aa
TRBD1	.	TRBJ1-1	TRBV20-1	TGCAGTGCTGAGGGGACAGCCGAAGCTTTCTTT	CSAEGTAEAFF
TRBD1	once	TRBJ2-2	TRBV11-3	TGTGCCAGCAGCCGACAGGGGGTCACCGGGGAGCTGTTTTTT	CASSRQGVTGELFF
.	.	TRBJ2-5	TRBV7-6	TGTGCCAGCAGCTTAGGTTACAGTTACCAAGAGACCCAGTACTTC	CASSLGYSYQETQYF
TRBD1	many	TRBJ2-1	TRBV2	TGTGCCAGCAGCCAAAACAGGGGGGCCCTCCGCTCCTACAATGAGCAGTTCTTC	CASSQNRGALRSYNEQFF
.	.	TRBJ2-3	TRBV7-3	TGTGCCAGCAGCTTTGTCTCGGGGGGCACAGATACGCAGTATTTT	CASSFVSGGTDTQYF
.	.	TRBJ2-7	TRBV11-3	TGTGCCAGCAGCTTGTCAGGGCGGGACGAGCAGTACTTC	CASSLSGRDEQYF
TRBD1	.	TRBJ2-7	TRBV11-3	TGTGCCAGCAGCCCTAGCACCGGGACAGTGAACTACGAGCAGTACTTC	CASSPSTGTVNYEQYF
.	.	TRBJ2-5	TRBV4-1	TGCGCCAGCCGATTGGGACACGGGGAGACCCAGTACTTC	CASRLGHGETQYF
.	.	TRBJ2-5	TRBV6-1	TGTGCCAGCAGTGAAAATGAGGGGTTGGAGACCCAGTACTTC	CASSENEGLETQYF
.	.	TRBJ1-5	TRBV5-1	TGCGCCAGCAGCTTGATCGGGGAGAATCAGCCCCAGCATTTT	CASSLIGENQPQHF
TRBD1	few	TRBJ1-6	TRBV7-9	TGTGCCAGCACACGGGGAACAGGGGGCAATTCACCCCTCCACTTT	CASTRGTGGNSPLHF
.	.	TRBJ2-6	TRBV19	TGTGCCAGTAGTGACAGTACTGGGGCCAACGTCCTGACTTTC	CASSDSTGANVLTF
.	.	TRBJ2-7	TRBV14	TGTGCCAGCAGCCAAGCCTTCCTAGGGATTGTTTCCGAGCAGTACTTC	CASSQAFLGIVSEQYF
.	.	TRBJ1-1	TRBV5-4	TGTGCCAGCAGCTTGGACAGGAACACTGAAGCTTTCTTT	CASSLDRNTEAFF
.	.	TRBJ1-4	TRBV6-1	TGTGCCAGCAGTGAAGTTTTGGTGGGTGAAAAACTGTTTTTT	CASSEVLVGEKLFF
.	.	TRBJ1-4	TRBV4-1	TGCGCCAGCAGCCCCGGGGCCGCAAGGGAAAAACTGTTTTTT	CASSPGAAREKLFF
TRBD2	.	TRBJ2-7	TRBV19	TGTGCCAGTAGTACCGGGACTAGCGGATACGAGCAGTACTTC	CASSTGTSGYEQYF
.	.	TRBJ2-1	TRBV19	TGTGCCAGTAGCCTAAGAGGGGCGCTATACAATGAGCAGTTCTTC	CASSLRGALYNEQFF
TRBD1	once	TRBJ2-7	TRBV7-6	TGTGCCAGCAGCTCAACGCCGGGACAGGGGGTTTACGAGCAGTACTTC	CASSSTPGQGVYEQYF
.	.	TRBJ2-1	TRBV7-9	TGTGCCAGTCATTTGGGGGACCGTGAGCAGTTCTTC	CASHLGDREQFF
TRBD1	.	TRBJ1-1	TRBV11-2	TGTGCCAGCAGCTTCGACAGGGTTTTAATCGAAGCTTTCTTT	CASSFDRVLIEAFF
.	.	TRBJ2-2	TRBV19	TGTGCCAGTAGTAGCGCGGGAACAGGGAACACCGGGGAGCTGTTTTTT	CASSSAGTGNTGELFF
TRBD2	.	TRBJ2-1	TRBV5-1	TGCGCCAGCCAACGGGGGGGTGAGCAGTTCTTC	CASQRGGEQFF
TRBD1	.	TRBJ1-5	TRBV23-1	TGCGCCAGCAGTCAGGATCAGGGGGCGAAGTTGGGCAATCAGCCCCAGCATTTT	CASSQDQGAKLGNQPQHF
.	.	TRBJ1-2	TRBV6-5	TGTGCCAGCAGCTACGGCCGGTGGGAGGGGCGGGGCTACACCTTC	CASSYGRWEGRGYTF
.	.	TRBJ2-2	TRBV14	TGTGCCAGCAGCCAAGATGCGGGCCGAGAGAACACCGGGGAGCTGTTTTTT	CASSQDAGRENTGELFF
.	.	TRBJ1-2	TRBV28	TGTGCCAGCACCATTGGCAATCATGGCTACACCTTC	CASTIGNHGYTF
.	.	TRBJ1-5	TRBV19	TGTGCCAGTAGTATCGGCTATAGCAATCAGCCCCAGCATTTT	CASSIGYSNQPQHF
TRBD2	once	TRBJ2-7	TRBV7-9	TGTGCCAGCAGCTTGAGTCTAGCGGGAGTCTACGAGCAGTACTTC	CASSLSLAGVYEQYF
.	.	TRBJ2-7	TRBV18	TGTGCCAGCTCACCACGGGCGTCTGAGCAGTACTTC	CASSPRASEQYF
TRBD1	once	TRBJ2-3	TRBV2	TGTGCCAGAGAAACAGGGGGCGGGGATACAGATACGCAGTATTTT	CARETGGGDTDTQYF
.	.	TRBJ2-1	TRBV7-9	TGTGCCAGCAGCTTAGTAGGGGCCCGAGGGAATGAGCAGTTCTTC	CASSLVGARGNEQFF
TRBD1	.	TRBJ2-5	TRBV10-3	TGTGCCATCAGTGAGGCCGTCGACAGGGCAGAGACCCAGTACTTC	CAISEAVDRAETQYF